The 19 T cell receptor beta chains below come from one sample, sequenced in a study of PD-1 blockade in classical Hodgkin lymphoma. TCRdb's copy holds only in-frame clones and misses some; the assay was immunoSEQ multiplex PCR. The repertoire holds approximately 89,000 clones, with approximately 80% as singletons. The patients all showed relapse after autologous stem cell transplantation, while their brentuximab vedotin exposure varied. The source material was peripheral blood mononuclear cells (PBMCs), sampled at baseline. Source of these receptors: a human donor with classical Hodgkin lymphoma.

V and J are TRBV9 and TRBJ2-2; D call uncertain. Germline V lookup: CDR1 SGDLS, CDR2 YYNGEE. The CDR3 covers 14 residues. The V end was cut by 0 bases, the J end by 3 bases, with 6 bases between. The CDR3 reads CASSVGFDTGELFF. As DNA, the CDR3 is TGTGCCAGCAGCGTAGGGTTCGACACCGGGGAGCTGTTTTTT. Supplemented by reference TRBV9 and TRBJ2-2, the full variable domain reads DSGVTQTPKHLITATGQRVTLRCSPRSGDLSVYWYQQSLDQGLQFLIQYYNGEERAKGNILERFSAQQFPDLHSELNLSSLELGDSALYFCASSVGFDTGELFFGEGSRLTVL.

The rearrangement uses TRBV4-3 and TRBJ2-7, with D tentatively TRBD1 or TRBD2 (5 bases each). This CDR3 is built from 15 residues. Trimming shortened V by 3 bases and J by 1 base, and 13 bases separated the two germline ends. Per germline, CDR1 LGHNA and CDR2 YSLEER. The CDR3 region has the DNA TGCGCCAGCAGCCACGAAAGGGACGGATCCTACGAGCAGTACTTC. Protein sequence: CASSHERDGSYEQYF.

The rearrangement joins TRBV23-1 to TRBJ1-1; D is perhaps TRBD1 (5 bases). TRBV23-1 is labeled an ORF, and its function is uncertain. Between the trimmed V and J ends, which lost 0 bases and 9 bases, there was a span of 17 bases. This CDR3 has 15 amino acids. The CDR3 region is CASSQSGARSLKAFF. The CDR3 DNA sequence: TGCGCCAGCAGTCAATCCGGGGCGCGCTCTTTGAAAGCTTTCTTT.

The chain uses TRBV19 and TRBJ1-4, with D uncertain. The CDR3 is made up of 16 amino acids. Trimming stripped 4 bases from V and 1 base from J, with 13 bases between. The germline gives CDR1 LNHDA, CDR2 SQIVND (reference sequence). This CDR3 reads CASSTPLRGTNEKLFF. CDR3 bases: TGTGCCAGTAGTACCCCCCTACGGGGAACTAATGAAAAACTGTTTTTT.

CDR3 residues: CASSLGWGSYEQYF. As DNA, the CDR3 is TGTGCCAGCAGCTTAGGGTGGGGCTCCTACGAGCAGTACTTC. The chain joins TRBV7-8 to TRBJ2-7; D unresolved. The germline CDR1 and CDR2 sequences are SGHVS and FQNEAQ. The CDR3 loop spans 14 amino acids. The V and J ends lost 1 base and 0 bases respectively, with 7 bases between them.

This chain links TRBV10-3 with TRBJ1-4, with D hard to call. Germline lookup yields CDR1 ENHRY and CDR2 SYGVKD. CDR3 length: 13 residues. Trimming pared 2 bases from V and 7 bases from J, leaving 8 bases between. The CDR3 DNA is TGTGCCATCAGTGAGAGCCGGACTGAAAAACTGTTTTTT. It yields the protein CAISESRTEKLFF.

The genes are TRBV5-1 and TRBJ2-5; no definite D call. V was cut by 0 bases and J by 1 base, with 7 bases left in between. The CDR3 spans 14 residues. The germline CDR1 and CDR2 sequences are SGHRS and YFSETQ. This CDR3 reads CASSLDIGQETQYF. CDR3 DNA: TGCGCCAGCAGCTTGGACATAGGCCAAGAGACCCAGTACTTC.

The CDR3 spells CASSSGRAVAYNEQFF. CDR3 in DNA: TGTGCCAGCAGTTCCGGGAGGGCGGTCGCCTACAATGAGCAGTTCTTC. The chain couples TRBV6-5 to TRBJ2-1; 8 nucleotides line up with TRBD2. CDR3 length: 16 residues. V shed 4 bases and J 2 bases; nucleotides not matched to a gene: 7. Looked up from germline, CDR1 is MNHEY and CDR2 is SVGAGI.

This sequence joins TRBV5-1 and TRBJ2-7, with TRBD1 as a possible D gene (6 bases). V lost 1 base and J lost 4, with 12 bases in between. Germline V gives CDR1 SGHRS, CDR2 YFSETQ. CDR3 length equals 14 residues. The DNA of the CDR3 is TGCGCCAGCAGCTTGACGGGACACCTGTACGAGCAGTACTTC. This translates into CASSLTGHLYEQYF.

The V and J genes are TRBV10-3 and TRBJ1-1, with 7 bases that match TRBD1. V was pared by 5 bases and J by 7 bases, with 13 bases of the junction left unmatched. Per the germline V gene, CDR1 is ENHRY and CDR2 is SYGVKD. The length of the CDR3 is 15 residues. CDR3 sequence: CAISSTMVGGREAFF. CDR3 in DNA: TGTGCCATCAGTAGTACAATGGTAGGGGGCCGTGAAGCTTTCTTT.

The J gene is TRBJ1-3, the V gene TRBV11-3, with a weak D call TRBD1 (6 bases). Trimming removed 9 bases from V and 2 bases from J, with 8 bases in between. This CDR3 contains 12 residues. The germline CDR1 and CDR2 sequences are SGHNT and YENEEA. CDR3 nucleotide sequence: TGTGCCAGTCAGGGGACTGGAAACACCATATATTTT. Protein sequence: CASQGTGNTIYF.

The rearrangement links TRBV7-2 to TRBJ2-4; 10 positions agree with TRBD1. V was pared by 4 bases and J by 8 bases, with 8 bases of the junction left unmatched. This CDR3 region has 15 residues. Per germline, CDR1 SGHTA and CDR2 FQGNSA. CDR3 coding DNA: TGTGCCAGCAGCTCGAGGACAGGGGGGAGGGACATTCAGTACTTC. Amino acids: CASSSRTGGRDIQYF. Together with reference TRBV7-2 and TRBJ2-4, the CDR3 gives the full variable domain: GAGVSQSPSNKVTEKGKDVELRCDPISGHTALYWYRQSLGQGLEFLIYFQGNSAPDKSGLPSDRFSAERTGGSVSTLTIQRTQQEDSAVYLCASSSRTGGRDIQYFGAGTRLSVL.

The V call is TRBV19, the J call TRBJ2-7; 10 bases agree with TRBD1. Germline trimming cut 3 bases from V and 0 bases from J; bases unmatched to any gene: 20. The CDR3 is 21 amino acids. In germline, CDR1 is LNHDA, CDR2 SQIVND (reference sequence). The DNA of the CDR3 is TGTGCCAGTAGTATTACTCGGGGACAGGGGATCCCCCCAAGGATCTCCTACGAGCAGTACTTC. As protein: CASSITRGQGIPPRISYEQYF.

The rearrangement joins TRBV6-5 to TRBJ2-5, with 9 bases matching TRBD2. The CDR3 loop spans 14 amino acids. Trimming cost V 7 bases and J 4 bases; bases outside gene matches: 7. CDR1 MNHEY and CDR2 SVGAGI come from the germline V gene. In DNA, the CDR3 is TGTGCCAGCACCTTGGAACTAGCGGGAGAGACCCAGTACTTC. Protein: CASTLELAGETQYF.

The J gene is TRBJ2-1, the V gene TRBV11-2, with 12 bases identical to TRBD2. The CDR3 totals 17 residues. Trimming removed 5 bases from V and 0 bases from J; junction bases left unmatched: 5. Germline V CDR1 and CDR2: SGHAT, FQNNGV. CDR3 sequence: CASSPGLAGISYNEQFF. The CDR3 DNA reads TGTGCCAGCAGCCCCGGACTAGCGGGGATCTCCTACAATGAGCAGTTCTTC.

The chain employs TRBV30 and TRBJ2-3, with unresolved D. The germline V gene encodes CDR1 GTSNPN and CDR2 SVGIG (reference sequence). The CDR3 length is 14 residues. V was shortened by 0 bases and J by 2 bases, with 9 bases between the two germline ends. CDR3: CAWSVQYPTDTQYF. The CDR3 DNA is TGTGCCTGGAGTGTACAGTACCCCACAGATACGCAGTATTTT.

The chain recombines TRBV19 with TRBJ2-5; possibly TRBD1 for D (6 bases). V was trimmed by 3 bases and J by 0 bases, leaving 11 bases between them. The germline V gene has CDR1 LNHDA and CDR2 SQIVND (reference sequence). There are 15 residues in the CDR3. The CDR3 loop is CASSIGTRYQETQYF. In nucleotides, the CDR3 is TGTGCCAGTAGTATCGGGACACGGTACCAAGAGACCCAGTACTTC.

This chain connects TRBV6-1 to TRBJ2-5; no clear D. The CDR3 loop spans 12 amino acids. CDR1 and CDR2 from the germline V gene are MNHNS and SASEGT. V shed 7 bases and J shed 1 base, with 7 bases lying between them. CDR3 coding DNA: TGTGCCAGCACTGGATCCCAAGAGACCCAGTACTTC. This codes for CASTGSQETQYF.

The chain carries TRBV7-3 and TRBJ2-1, with TRBD2 matching over 11 bases. The V gene end was trimmed by 2 bases and the J gene end by 10 bases; junction bases not matched to a gene: 10. CDR3 length: 16 amino acids. The germline V gene has CDR1 SGHTA and CDR2 FQGTGA. The CDR3 loop reads CASSLRLAGGRAEQFF. As DNA, the CDR3 is TGTGCCAGCAGCTTACGGCTAGCGGGAGGCCGAGCAGAGCAGTTCTTC.